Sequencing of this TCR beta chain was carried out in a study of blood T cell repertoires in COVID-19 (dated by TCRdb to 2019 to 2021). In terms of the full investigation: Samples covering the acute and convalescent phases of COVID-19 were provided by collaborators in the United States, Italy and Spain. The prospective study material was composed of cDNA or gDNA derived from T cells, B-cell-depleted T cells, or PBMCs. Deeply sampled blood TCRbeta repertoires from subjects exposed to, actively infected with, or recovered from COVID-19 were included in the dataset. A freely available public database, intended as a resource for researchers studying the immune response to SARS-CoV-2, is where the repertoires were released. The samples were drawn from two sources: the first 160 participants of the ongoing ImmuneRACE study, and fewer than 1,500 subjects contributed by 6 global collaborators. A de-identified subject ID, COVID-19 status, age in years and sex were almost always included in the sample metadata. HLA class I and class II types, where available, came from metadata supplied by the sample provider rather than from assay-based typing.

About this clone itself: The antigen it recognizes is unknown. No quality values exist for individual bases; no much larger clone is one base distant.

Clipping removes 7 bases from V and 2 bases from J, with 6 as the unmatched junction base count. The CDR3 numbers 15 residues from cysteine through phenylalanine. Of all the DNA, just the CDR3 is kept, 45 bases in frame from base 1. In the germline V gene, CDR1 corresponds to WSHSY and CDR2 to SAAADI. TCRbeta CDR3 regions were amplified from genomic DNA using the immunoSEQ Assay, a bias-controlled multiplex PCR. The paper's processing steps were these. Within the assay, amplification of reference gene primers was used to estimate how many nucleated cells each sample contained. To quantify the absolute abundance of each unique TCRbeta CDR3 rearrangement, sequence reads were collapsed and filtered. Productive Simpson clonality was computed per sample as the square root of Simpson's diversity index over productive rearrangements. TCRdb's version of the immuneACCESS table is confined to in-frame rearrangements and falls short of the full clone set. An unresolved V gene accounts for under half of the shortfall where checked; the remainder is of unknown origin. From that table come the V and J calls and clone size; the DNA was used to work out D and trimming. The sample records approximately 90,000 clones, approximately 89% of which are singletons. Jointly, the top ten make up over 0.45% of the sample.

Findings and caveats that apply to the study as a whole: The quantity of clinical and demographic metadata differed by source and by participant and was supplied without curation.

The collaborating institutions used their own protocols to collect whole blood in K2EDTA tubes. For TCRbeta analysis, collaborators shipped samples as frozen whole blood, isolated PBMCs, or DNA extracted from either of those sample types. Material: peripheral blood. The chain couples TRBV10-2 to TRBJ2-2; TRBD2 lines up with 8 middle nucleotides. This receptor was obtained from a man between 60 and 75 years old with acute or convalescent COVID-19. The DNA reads TGCGCCAGCACTCTGGGACTAGGAAACACCGGGGAGCTGTTTTTT. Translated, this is CASTLGLGNTGELFF.